The 17 T cell receptor beta chains given below trace back to one sample, sequenced in a study of siplizumab effects on memory and regulatory T cells. Generated by immunoSEQ multiplex PCR, the TCRdb table keeps only in-frame clones and is missing some. The sample has fewer than 110,000 clones, around 90% seen once. Sample: non-Treg CD4+ T cells sorted from blood. The receptors originated from a human donor in good health.

This chain connects TRBV5-6 to TRBJ1-4; possible D gene TRBD1, 5 bases. Germline CDR1 reads SGHDT; CDR2 reads YYEEEE. The CDR3 runs 17 residues. V was shortened by 0 bases and J by 7 bases, with 19 bases between the two germline ends. Here the CDR3 reads CASSLEGGAGLGEKLFF. The DNA of the CDR3 is TGTGCCAGCAGCTTGGAAGGCGGGGCAGGCCTCGGTGAAAAACTGTTTTTT.

The genes are TRBV7-8 and TRBJ1-1, with D uncertain. Germline V lookup: CDR1 SGHVS, CDR2 FQNEAQ. This CDR3 region has 15 residues. The V end lost 5 bases, the J end lost 1 base, and 14 bases lay between the germline ends. The CDR3, as DNA: TGTGCCAGCAGCCGCGGCCGGGCGTCGAACACTGAAGCTTTCTTT. Encoded protein: CASSRGRASNTEAFF.

This rearrangement joins TRBV6-5 to TRBJ1-2; a weak D match, TRBD1 (6 bases). The CDR3 length is 14 residues. Per germline, CDR1 MNHEY and CDR2 SVGAGI. Trimming took 6 bases from V and 3 from J, leaving 14 bases between them. CDR3 DNA: TGTGCCAGCAGGGGAGCACCAGGGGACTATGGCTACACCTTC. Translation: CASRGAPGDYGYTF.

This chain joins TRBV19 and TRBJ2-2; D uncertain. CDR1 and CDR2 (germline): LNHDA, SQIVND (reference sequence). V was pared by 7 bases and J by 1 base, with 7 bases between. CDR3 size: 13 residues. The CDR3 DNA sequence: TGTGCCAGTACCCTGGTGAACACCGGGGAGCTGTTTTTT. Amino acid sequence: CASTLVNTGELFF.

The chain recombines TRBV19 with TRBJ2-7, with D possibly matching TRBD1 (6 bases). CDR1 is LNHDA and CDR2 is SQIVND in the germline V gene (reference sequence). Trimming shortened V by 3 bases and J by 5 bases, and 17 bases separated the two germline ends. This CDR3 comprises 15 residues. The CDR3 protein is CASSIPKQGFHEQYF. The CDR3 DNA reads as TGTGCCAGTAGTATCCCCAAACAGGGTTTCCACGAGCAGTACTTC.

The chain employs TRBV6-5 and TRBJ2-5; 7 bases are shared with TRBD2. V trimming: 6 bases; J trimming: 5 bases; junction bases outside the gene matches: 12. The CDR3 covers 15 residues. Per germline, CDR1 MNHEY and CDR2 SVGAGI. The CDR3 spells CASSKDTGGLETQYF. CDR3 coding DNA: TGTGCCAGCAGCAAGGATACGGGGGGTCTGGAGACCCAGTACTTC.

The count of this clone is one. The chain recombines TRBV16 with TRBJ1-3, with no clear D. The CDR3 length is 14 residues. V was trimmed by 2 bases and J by 0 bases, leaving 5 bases between them. Germline V gene data show CDR1 as KGHSY and CDR2 as FQNENV. This CDR3 reads CASSQHRSGNTIYF. The CDR3 DNA follows: TGTGCCAGCAGCCAACACCGCTCTGGAAACACCATATATTTT.

This chain joins TRBV30 and TRBJ2-7; 8 bases are shared with TRBD1. V lost 5 bases, J lost 2 bases, and 2 bases stayed unmatched. Per the germline V gene, CDR1 is GTSNPN and CDR2 is SVGIG (reference sequence). The CDR3 spans 12 residues. The CDR3, as DNA: TGTGCCTGGGGGGGACAGGCCTACGAGCAGTACTTC. Amino acid sequence: CAWGGQAYEQYF.

The V gene is TRBV28, the J gene TRBJ1-4, with 7 bases fitting TRBD1. Trimming at V came to 4 bases and at J to 7 bases, leaving 3 bases not matched to a gene. This CDR3 contains 13 residues. Germline assignment: CDR1 MDHEN and CDR2 SYDVKM. CDR3 DNA: TGTGCCAGCAGTTGGGACAGATTTGAAAAACTGTTTTTT. Translating gives CASSWDRFEKLFF.

The chain recombines TRBV30 with TRBJ2-2, with D perhaps given as TRBD1 or TRBD2 (5 bases each). V dropped 4 bases and J dropped 1 base, with 10 bases sitting between them. Germline values: CDR1 GTSNPN, CDR2 SVGIG (reference sequence). The CDR3 covers 14 residues. CDR3 sequence: CAWIGDGNTGELFF. In nucleotides, the CDR3 is TGTGCCTGGATAGGGGACGGGAACACCGGGGAGCTGTTTTTT.

The rearrangement joins TRBV28 to TRBJ1-4, with a tentative D call TRBD1 (5 bases). The CDR3 spans 14 residues. The V and J ends lost 6 bases and 0 bases respectively, with 8 bases between them. CDR1 and CDR2 from the germline V gene are MDHEN and SYDVKM. The CDR3 region has the DNA TGTGCCAGCAGGTGGGGGGCAACTAATGAAAAACTGTTTTTT. The encoded protein is CASRWGATNEKLFF.

This clone was detected only once. The chain is built from TRBV28 and TRBJ2-5, with 8 bases identical to TRBD2. Germline V gene data show CDR1 as MDHEN and CDR2 as SYDVKM. V lost 6 bases, J lost 2 bases, and 14 bases stayed unmatched. The CDR3 covers 17 residues. Written as DNA, the CDR3 is TGTGCCAGCAGCAGTTTTATTAGCGGGGCGATACAAGAGACCCAGTACTTC. Protein product: CASSSFISGAIQETQYF.

V usage is TRBV11-3 and J usage is TRBJ2-3; D is undetermined. V dropped 5 bases and J dropped 0 bases, with 9 bases sitting between them. The CDR3 length is 14 residues. Germline lookup yields CDR1 SGHNT and CDR2 YENEEA. The CDR3 DNA sequence: TGTGCCAGCAGCCAGTCGAAAAGCACAGATACGCAGTATTTT. Its translation is CASSQSKSTDTQYF.

V gene TRBV5-4 combines with J gene TRBJ1-2; the D gene is possibly TRBD1 (6 bases). The germline V and J ends were trimmed by 2 bases and 3 bases, with 14 bases remaining between them. The CDR3 totals 15 residues. Germline V CDR1 and CDR2: SGHNT, YYREEE (reference sequence). CDR3 residues: CASSFGQRGDYGYTF. The CDR3 coding sequence is TGTGCCAGCAGCTTCGGACAGCGAGGGGACTATGGCTACACCTTC.

The chain links TRBV30 to TRBJ2-1; D call uncertain. The germline gives CDR1 GTSNPN, CDR2 SVGIG (reference sequence). The V gene lost 5 bases and the J gene lost 12 bases, with 14 bases spanning the gap. The CDR3 length is 11 residues. For the CDR3, the DNA is TGTGCCTGGGCAGAAGAGAGGCGGCAGTTCTTC. It translates to CAWAEERRQFF.

The chain combines TRBV6-5 with TRBJ2-5; possible D gene TRBD2, 5 bases. Germline V gene data show CDR1 as MNHEY and CDR2 as SVGAGI. V was pared by 2 bases and J by 1 base, with 11 bases between. The CDR3 extends over 15 amino acids. The CDR3: CASSYDSGSQETQYF. CDR3 coding DNA: TGTGCCAGCAGTTACGACTCGGGGTCCCAAGAGACCCAGTACTTC.

This chain connects TRBV5-6 to TRBJ1-2; D unresolved. There are 15 residues in the CDR3. V lost 4 bases to trimming and J lost 4 bases, with 17 bases between them. Looked up from germline, CDR1 is SGHDT and CDR2 is YYEEEE. The CDR3 DNA is TGTGCCAGCAGCCCATGGAAGGTTTTATTCTATGGCTACACCTTC. It encodes CASSPWKVLFYGYTF. The full variable domain, with the rest looked up from reference TRBV5-6 and TRBJ1-2, is DAGVTQSPTHLIKTRGQQVTLRCSPKSGHDTVSWYQQALGQGPQFIFQYYEEEERQRGNFPDRFSGHQFPNYSSELNVNALLLGDSALYLCASSPWKVLFYGYTFGSGTRLTVV.